Below, 19 T cell receptor beta chains from the same sample are listed, as sequenced in a study of Graves' ophthalmopathy and Graves' hyperthyroidism. Investigators amplified TCR beta CDR3 regions from RNA transcripts. Second-round multiplex PCR came after first-round RT-PCR with HTBI primers. TCRdb called the multiplex PCR reads again in MiXCR, with one record for every CDR3 protein. The sample has more than 1,000,000 distinct CDR3 sequences, 36% seen once. The sample taken for sequencing was peripheral blood or thyroid tissue (not recorded which). Source of these receptors: an adult man with Graves' hyperthyroidism.

The V gene is TRBV29-1, the J gene TRBJ2-2; possibly TRBD2 for D (5 bases). V lost 7 bases, J lost 7 bases, and 13 bases lay in between. Germline loops: CDR1 SQVTM, CDR2 ANQGSEA. The CDR3 runs 12 residues. The CDR3 nucleotides are TGCAGCGCTGAGGGAAGGATCGGGGAGCTGTTTTTT. Its protein is CSAEGRIGELFF.

This clonotype was observed a few times. The chain links TRBV12-3 or TRBV12-4 to TRBJ1-1; no reliable D call. This CDR3 spans 15 amino acids. Trimming stripped 3 bases from V and 4 bases from J, with 15 bases between. CDR3 loop: CASSFSGRSITEAFF. The CDR3 nucleotides read TGTGCCAGCAGTTTTTCCGGGCGAAGTATCACTGAAGCTTTCTTT.

This chain connects TRBV29-1 to TRBJ1-1, with TRBD1 as a possible D gene (6 bases). Trimming removed 8 bases from V and 3 bases from J, with 16 bases in between. This CDR3 comprises 13 residues. Germline CDR1 SQVTM, CDR2 ANQGSEA. DNA for the CDR3: TGCAGCAGTTTACAGGGTTTGGACACTGAAGCTTTCTTT. Translated, it gives CSSLQGLDTEAFF.

The chain joins TRBV7-6 to TRBJ1-3; D not resolved. Germline CDR1 is SGHVS and CDR2 is FNYEAQ. This CDR3 region has 13 residues. V was clipped by 5 bases and J by 4 bases, with 9 bases between them. The CDR3 nucleotides read TGTGCCAGCAGCCGTACACAGGGAAACACCATATATTTT. It is translated as CASSRTQGNTIYF.

CDR3 sequence: CATTAAKTNEQFF. Written as DNA, the CDR3 is TGTGCCACGACGGCAGCGAAAACCAATGAGCAGTTCTTC. V is TRBV11-2 and J is TRBJ2-7; no definite D call. The J call is in doubt because the DNA end fits TRBJ2-1 better. CDR1 SGHAT and CDR2 FQNNGV come from the germline V gene. This CDR3 region has 13 residues.

V is TRBV7-9 and J is TRBJ1-5; D possibly corresponds to TRBD1 (5 bases). Trimming pared 2 bases from V and 11 bases from J, leaving 19 bases between. The CDR3 contains 15 residues. From germline, CDR1 is SEHNR and CDR2 FQNEAQ (reference sequence). In nucleotides, the CDR3 is TGTGCCAGCAGCTTAAAGCGGGGGTTCAGGGAGACCCAGCATTTT. Encoded protein: CASSLKRGFRETQHF.

The sample holds many counts of this clonotype. V is TRBV3-1 and J is TRBJ2-5, with unresolved D. V was trimmed by 0 bases and J by 0 bases, leaving 5 bases between them. Germline V gives CDR1 LGHDT, CDR2 YNNKEL (reference sequence). The CDR3 is 14 residues long. DNA of the CDR3: TGTGCCAGCAGCCAAGATACAAACCAAGAGACCCAGTACTTC. As protein: CASSQDTNQETQYF.

This sequence joins TRBV5-1 and TRBJ2-5; 7 bases line up with TRBD1. Looked up from germline, CDR1 is SGHRS and CDR2 is YFSETQ. This CDR3 spans 13 amino acids. With 3 bases clipped from V and 3 bases from J, the junction kept 2 bases outside the gene matches. This chain's CDR3 is CASSWGQKETQYF. DNA of the CDR3: TGCGCCAGCAGCTGGGGACAGAAAGAGACCCAGTACTTC.

The CDR3 DNA reads TGTGCCAGCTCACCACCCTCTACTCGGGAGACCCAGTACTTC. Amino acid sequence: CASSPPSTRETQYF. The rearrangement links TRBV18 to TRBJ2-5; D is uncertain. From germline, CDR1 is KGHSH and CDR2 LQKENI. The CDR3 has 14 residues. V shed 0 bases and J shed 5 bases, with 10 bases lying between them.

This clonotype has at least ten counts. The chain couples TRBV29-1 to TRBJ2-7; D gene uncertain. Per germline, CDR1 SQVTM and CDR2 ANQGSEA. The CDR3 has 13 residues. The ends were cut back, 0 bases at V and 4 bases at J, with 10 bases in the middle. As DNA, the CDR3 is TGCAGCGTTGAAGATCTACTGACTTACGAGCAGTACTTC. It codes for CSVEDLLTYEQYF.

This clonotype was seen repeatedly, ten times or more. This chain joins TRBV29-1 and TRBJ2-7; 8 positions match TRBD1. CDR1 and CDR2 from the germline V gene are SQVTM and ANQGSEA. Trimming at V came to 2 bases and at J to 4 bases, leaving 7 bases not matched to a gene. CDR3 length equals 14 residues. CDR3 in amino acids: CSVELRGQAYEQYF. CDR3 nucleotides: TGCAGCGTTGAACTCAGGGGACAGGCTTACGAGCAGTACTTC.

This clonotype was seen only once. J is TRBJ2-2 and V is TRBV20-1; 8 bases are a match to TRBD1. CDR1 and CDR2 from the germline V gene are DFQATT and SNEGSKA (reference sequence). V dropped 5 bases and J dropped 7; count of bases not matched to a gene: 3. The CDR3 runs 12 residues. The CDR3 coding sequence is TGCAGTGCTCTGGACAGGGTCGGGGAGCTGTTTTTT. This sequence encodes CSALDRVGELFF.

This clonotype has ten or more counts. This rearrangement joins TRBV10-3 to TRBJ2-5; D is undetermined. The CDR3 consists of 13 residues. V lost 2 bases and J lost 2, with 6 bases in between. CDR1 ENHRY and CDR2 SYGVKD come from the germline V gene. The CDR3 DNA is TGTGCCATCAGTGAGCGGCAGCAAGAGACCCAGTACTTC. This translates into CAISERQQETQYF.

The chain carries TRBV7-2 and TRBJ2-7, with D tentatively TRBD1 (5 bases). CDR1 SGHTA and CDR2 FQGNSA come from the germline V gene. The V gene lost 5 bases and the J gene lost 6 bases, with 17 bases spanning the gap. The CDR3 contains 14 residues. The CDR3 DNA follows: TGTGCCAGCAGCCCCAAGGGGAAGAACGGCGAGCAGTACTTC. It codes for CASSPKGKNGEQYF. The full variable domain, rest sourced from reference TRBV7-2 and TRBJ2-7, is GAGVSQSPSNKVTEKGKDVELRCDPISGHTALYWYRQSLGQGLEFLIYFQGNSAPDKSGLPSDRFSAERTGGSVSTLTIQRTQQEDSAVYLCASSPKGKNGEQYFGPGTRLTVT.

This chain uses TRBV29-1 with TRBJ2-7; D may correspond to TRBD1 or TRBD2 (5 bases each). V was pared by 0 bases and J by 0 bases, with 12 bases between. Germline V lookup: CDR1 SQVTM, CDR2 ANQGSEA. There are 15 residues in the CDR3. The CDR3 reads CSVEDRGPSSYEQYF. In DNA form, the CDR3 reads TGCAGCGTTGAAGATCGGGGACCGAGCTCCTACGAGCAGTACTTC.

This clonotype was observed a few times. A much larger clone lies one base from this, so it may be a read error. The gene calls are TRBV7-8 and TRBJ2-2; D gene unclear. Per the germline V gene, CDR1 is SGHVS and CDR2 is FQNEAQ. The CDR3 is 13 amino acids. The CDR3 bases are TGTGCCAGCGGCTTAGCTCTCGCCGGGGAGCTGTTTTTT. It specifies CASGLALAGELFF.

This clonotype was observed at least ten times. The chain combines TRBV9 with TRBJ1-6; TRBD1 agrees at 7 bases. Trimming at V came to 4 bases and at J to 7 bases, leaving 8 bases not matched to a gene. Germline V gives CDR1 SGDLS, CDR2 YYNGEE. The CDR3 is 15 residues long. In nucleotides, the CDR3 is TGTGCCAGCAGCCCCTCCGGGACAGAAAATTCACCCCTCCACTTT. Its protein product is CASSPSGTENSPLHF. The entire variable domain, with the rest obtained from reference TRBV9 and TRBJ1-6, is as follows: DSGVTQTPKHLITATGQRVTLRCSPRSGDLSVYWYQQSLDQGLQFLIQYYNGEERAKGNILERFSAQQFPDLHSELNLSSLELGDSALYFCASSPSGTENSPLHFGNGTRLTVT.

The sample holds a few counts of this clonotype. The genes are TRBV12-3 or TRBV12-4 and TRBJ2-5; D is undetermined. The CDR3 spans 15 residues. The V gene lost 4 bases and the J gene lost 2 bases, with 14 bases spanning the gap. CDR3 DNA sequence: TGTGCCAGCAGTTGGGGATTAGCCGTACAAGAGACCCAGTACTTC. Its protein is CASSWGLAVQETQYF.

This clonotype has ten or more counts. V usage is TRBV5-1 and J usage is TRBJ1-1; TRBD1 is a possible D gene (6 bases). V was clipped by 5 bases and J by 2 bases, with 13 bases between them. In germline, CDR1 is SGHRS, CDR2 YFSETQ. The length of the CDR3 is 14 residues. The CDR3 DNA sequence: TGCGCCAGCAGTTATACAGGGTTTAACACTGAAGCTTTCTTT. It is translated as CASSYTGFNTEAFF.